The TCR beta chain under discussion was sequenced for a study of blood T cell repertoires in COVID-19. Study information: Material from acute and convalescent COVID-19 was sourced from the United States, Italy and Spain. The analysed material was cDNA or gDNA that came from T cells, B-cell-depleted T cells, or PBMCs.

CDR1 MGHRA and CDR2 YSYEKL come from the germline V gene. Deletions cut 1 base from V and 4 bases from J, with 13 bases between. This CDR3 has 15 residues. This clone came up a few times. In the authors' methods: Estimated nucleated cell counts came from reference gene primer amplification. Assay used: immunoSEQ multiplex PCR; TCRdb lists only in-frame clones, some missing. Clone size and V and J calls were adopted from that table, with D and trimming inferred from the DNA. The sample yields about 200,000 clones, 87% seen once. This TCR came from a man between 60 and 70 years old with active or convalescent COVID-19. The sequenced material came from peripheral blood. This rearrangement joins TRBV4-1 to TRBJ1-2; no firm D call. This CDR3 is CASSQAGFATYGYTF. Written as DNA, the CDR3 is TGCGCCAGCAGCCAAGCCGGGTTTGCTACCTATGGCTACACCTTC.